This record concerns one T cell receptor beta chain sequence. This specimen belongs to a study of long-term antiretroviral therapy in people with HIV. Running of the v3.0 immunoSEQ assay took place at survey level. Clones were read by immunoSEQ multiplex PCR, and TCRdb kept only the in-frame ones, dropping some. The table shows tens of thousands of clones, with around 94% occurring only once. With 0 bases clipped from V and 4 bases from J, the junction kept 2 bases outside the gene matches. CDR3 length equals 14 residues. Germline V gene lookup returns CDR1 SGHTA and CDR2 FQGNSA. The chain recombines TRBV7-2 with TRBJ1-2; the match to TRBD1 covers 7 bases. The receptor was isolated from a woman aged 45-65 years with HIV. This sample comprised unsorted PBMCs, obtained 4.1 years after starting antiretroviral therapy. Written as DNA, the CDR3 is TGTGCCAGCAGCTTAGCGACAGGGACCTATGGCTACACCTTC. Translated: CASSLATGTYGYTF.